This T cell receptor (beta chain) derives from a study of T cells in Graves' hyperthyroidism and ophthalmopathy. Clinical symptoms, serum thyroxine, TRAb, thyroid ultrasound and orbital computed tomography established diagnosis. Template material for amplifying TCR beta CDR3 regions consisted of RNA transcripts. In the first-round RT-PCR of the TCR CDR3, the HTBI primer set was used. TCRdb redid the calling of the multiplex PCR reads with MiXCR, one entry per CDR3 protein. Of roughly 750,000 distinct CDR3 sequences listed, around 15% are singletons. Material: blood. This clonotype was sampled from a young man with Graves' hyperthyroidism.

This CDR3 is CASLNRVSYNSPLHF. CDR3 sequence (DNA): TGTGCCAGCCTAAATAGGGTTTCCTATAATTCACCCCTCCACTTT. The chain has TRBV28 and TRBJ1-6; no clear D gene. V was clipped by 8 bases and J by 1 base, with 12 bases between them. CDR1 and CDR2 (germline): MDHEN, SYDVKM. The CDR3 has 15 residues.